This record covers a single T cell receptor beta chain. Its antigen remains unidentified. This specimen belongs to a study of OX40 agonist ivuxolimab in advanced cancers. Measured with immunoSEQ multiplex PCR; TCRdb has only the in-frame clones, and not every one. Of around 63,000 clones in the sample, 75% to 85% are singletons; the top ten hold about 11%. Findings of the study overall: Dosing at 0.1 to 3.0 mg/kg was accompanied by clonal expansion of CD4+ and CD8+ blood T cells by week 6.

Anyone with autoimmune disease history or systemic immunosuppression was excluded. This clonotype was sampled from an adult with an advanced solid tumor such as melanoma, head and neck, liver or kidney cancer. This material consisted of CD4+ or CD8+ T cells sorted from blood, taken in a trial of the OX40 agonist ivuxolimab.

This CDR3 is CASSMALGTTNYGYTF. CDR3 DNA sequence: TGTGCCAGTAGTATGGCACTTGGCACGACTAACTATGGCTACACCTTC. The V gene is TRBV19, the J gene TRBJ1-2; unclear D gene. This CDR3 comprises 16 residues. Germline CDR1 reads LNHDA; CDR2 reads SQIVND (reference sequence). The V gene lost 3 bases and the J gene lost 0 bases, with 14 bases spanning the gap. Complete variable domain (other parts from reference TRBV19 and TRBJ1-2): DGGITQSPKYLFRKEGQNVTLSCEQNLNHDAMYWYRQDPGQGLRLIYYSQIVNDFQKGDIAEGYSVSREKKESFPLTVTSAQKNPTAFYLCASSMALGTTNYGYTFGSGTRLTVV.